This T cell receptor beta chain originates from a study of coeliac disease. For the study at large: Each coeliac patient was active, refractory type I, or diet-controlled. The study's findings and limits: Active celiac intraepithelial and lamina propria samples had lower TRB and TRG clonality than control samples. Most TRB amino acid sequences occurred in only one sample.

Here immunoSEQ multiplex PCR was the method, and the copy in TCRdb shows in-frame clones only, minus some. The table includes 3,500 to 5,500 clones, more than 45% detected once. Sequencing used one aliquot of around 540,000 cells per fraction. In this sample, this clone is large (0.1 to 1%). Its antigen is still unknown. V was trimmed by 2 bases and J by 10 bases, leaving 14 bases between them. Germline V gene data show CDR1 as PRHDT and CDR2 as FYEKMQ (reference sequence). CDR3 length: 13 amino acids. The chain employs TRBV13 and TRBJ1-1; the D is unclear. The TCR comes from a human donor with active celiac disease. The sequenced sample consisted of intraepithelial lymphocytes from the gut. The CDR3 region has the DNA TGTGCCAGCAGCTTAACCTTCGTTGGGAGAGCTTTCTTT. It encodes CASSLTFVGRAFF.